The source of this TCR beta chain is a study of T cell repertoires in cytomegalovirus infection. Turning to the study itself: Peptides in the study included HLA-C-restricted and HLA-B-restricted CMV epitopes.

TCRdb analysed the reads with MiXCR anew, one entry per CDR3 protein. The table has some 500,000 distinct CDR3 sequences, 30% to 40% seen once. Concerning this clonotype itself: Its cognate antigen is unknown.

J gave up 7 bases and V 2 bases, and 3 bases lay outside the gene matches. Germline V lookup: CDR1 SGHTA, CDR2 FQGNSA. There are 15 residues in the CDR3. Study findings and constraints: HLA-C-restricted TCR beta clonotypes specific for CMV led the ex vivo response.

The source of this sequence is a human donor in good health (CMV status not recorded). Some clones in this sample may be carry-over from other donors' samples. The sample here was cultured PBMCs, taken from culture after CMV antigen stimulation. The chain carries TRBV7-2 and TRBJ2-2; TRBD2 aligns across 11 bases. The CDR3 region has the DNA TGTGCCAGCAGCTTACCCCTAGCGGGGGGCGGGGAGCTGTTTTTT. Protein product: CASSLPLAGGGELFF. The whole variable domain, filled in from reference TRBV7-2 and TRBJ2-2, reads GAGVSQSPSNKVTEKGKDVELRCDPISGHTALYWYRQSLGQGLEFLIYFQGNSAPDKSGLPSDRFSAERTGGSVSTLTIQRTQQEDSAVYLCASSLPLAGGGELFFGEGSRLTVL.